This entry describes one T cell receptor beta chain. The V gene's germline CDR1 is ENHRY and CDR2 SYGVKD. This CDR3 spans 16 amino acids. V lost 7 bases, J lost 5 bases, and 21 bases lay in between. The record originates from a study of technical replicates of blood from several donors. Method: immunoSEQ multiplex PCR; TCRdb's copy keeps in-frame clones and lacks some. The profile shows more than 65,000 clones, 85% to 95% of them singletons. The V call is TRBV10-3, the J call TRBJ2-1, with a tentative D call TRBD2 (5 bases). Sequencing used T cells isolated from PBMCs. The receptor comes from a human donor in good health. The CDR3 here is CAITPDYHRWDNEQFF. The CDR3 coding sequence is TGTGCCATCACTCCCGACTACCACCGCTGGGACAATGAGCAGTTCTTC.